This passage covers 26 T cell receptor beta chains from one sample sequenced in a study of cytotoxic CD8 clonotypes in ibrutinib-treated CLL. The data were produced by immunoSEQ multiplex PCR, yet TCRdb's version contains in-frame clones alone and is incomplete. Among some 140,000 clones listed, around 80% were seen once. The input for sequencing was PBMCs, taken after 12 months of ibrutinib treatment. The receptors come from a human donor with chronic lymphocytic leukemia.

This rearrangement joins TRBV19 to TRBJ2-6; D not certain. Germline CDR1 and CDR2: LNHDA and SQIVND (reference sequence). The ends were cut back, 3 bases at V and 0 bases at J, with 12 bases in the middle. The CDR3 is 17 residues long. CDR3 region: CASSIRKDLSGANVLTF. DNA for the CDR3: TGTGCCAGTAGTATTAGAAAGGATCTCTCTGGGGCCAACGTCCTGACTTTC.

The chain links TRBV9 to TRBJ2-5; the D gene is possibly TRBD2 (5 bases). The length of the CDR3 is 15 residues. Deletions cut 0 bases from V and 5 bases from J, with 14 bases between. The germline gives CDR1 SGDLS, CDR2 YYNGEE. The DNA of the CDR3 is TGTGCCAGCAGCGTAGGCTCCCTAGCTAGCGAGACCCAGTACTTC. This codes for CASSVGSLASETQYF.

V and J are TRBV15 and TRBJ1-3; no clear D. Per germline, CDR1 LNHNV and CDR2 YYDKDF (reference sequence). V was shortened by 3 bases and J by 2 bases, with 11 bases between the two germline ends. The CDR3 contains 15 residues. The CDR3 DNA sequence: TGTGCCACCAGCAGTCGAAGATGGGCTGGAAACACCATATATTTT. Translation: CATSSRRWAGNTIYF.

The CDR3 spells CASSLVSLGLSGANVLTF. DNA of the CDR3: TGTGCCAGCAGTTTGGTGAGTCTGGGACTCTCTGGGGCCAACGTCCTGACTTTC. The chain combines TRBV27 with TRBJ2-6; maybe TRBD2 (6 bases). The V end was cut by 3 bases, the J end by 0 bases, with 15 bases between. CDR3 length: 18 amino acids. Germline V gene lookup returns CDR1 MNHEY and CDR2 SMNVEV (reference sequence).

The CDR3: CASSPDRENTGELFF. The CDR3 coding sequence is TGTGCCAGCAGCCCAGACAGGGAGAACACCGGGGAGCTGTTTTTT. This rearrangement joins TRBV7-2 to TRBJ2-2; 7 nucleotides match TRBD1. Germline lookup yields CDR1 SGHTA and CDR2 FQGNSA. The CDR3 covers 15 residues. V gave up 5 bases and J gave up 1 base; unmatched junction bases: 4.

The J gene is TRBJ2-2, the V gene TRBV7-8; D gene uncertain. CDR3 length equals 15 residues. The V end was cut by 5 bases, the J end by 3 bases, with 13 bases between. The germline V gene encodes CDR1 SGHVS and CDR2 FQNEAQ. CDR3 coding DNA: TGTGCCAGCAGCCCAGTGGCAAGATACACCGGGGAGCTGTTTTTT. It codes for CASSPVARYTGELFF.

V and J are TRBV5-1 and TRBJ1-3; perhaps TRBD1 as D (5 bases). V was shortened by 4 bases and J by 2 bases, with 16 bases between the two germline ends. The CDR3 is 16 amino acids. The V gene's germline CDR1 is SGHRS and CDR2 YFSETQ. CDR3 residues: CASSPDGRTTGNTIYF. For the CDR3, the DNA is TGCGCCAGCAGCCCGGATGGCAGGACAACTGGAAACACCATATATTTT.

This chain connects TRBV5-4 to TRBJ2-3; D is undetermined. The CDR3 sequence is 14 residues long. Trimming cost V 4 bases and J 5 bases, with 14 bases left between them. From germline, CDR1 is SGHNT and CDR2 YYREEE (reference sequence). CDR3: CASSPTASGDTQYF. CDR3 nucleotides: TGTGCCAGCAGCCCGACCGCGTCGGGAGATACGCAGTATTTT.

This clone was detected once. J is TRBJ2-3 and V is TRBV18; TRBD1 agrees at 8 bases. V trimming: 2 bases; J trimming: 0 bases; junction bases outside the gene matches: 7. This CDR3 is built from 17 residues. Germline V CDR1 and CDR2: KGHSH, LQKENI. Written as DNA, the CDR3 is TGTGCCAGCTCACCAAACAGGGGGAGGTTGAGCACAGATACGCAGTATTTT. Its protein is CASSPNRGRLSTDTQYF.

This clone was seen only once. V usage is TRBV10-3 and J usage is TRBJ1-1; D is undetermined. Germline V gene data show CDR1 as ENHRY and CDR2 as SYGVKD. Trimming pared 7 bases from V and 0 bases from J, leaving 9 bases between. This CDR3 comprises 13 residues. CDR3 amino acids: CAINGNLNTEAFF. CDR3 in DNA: TGTGCCATCAATGGGAACCTGAACACTGAAGCTTTCTTT.

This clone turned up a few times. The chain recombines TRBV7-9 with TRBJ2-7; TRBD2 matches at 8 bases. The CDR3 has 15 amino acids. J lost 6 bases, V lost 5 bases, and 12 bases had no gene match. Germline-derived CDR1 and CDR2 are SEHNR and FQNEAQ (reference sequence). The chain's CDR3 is CASSPSRAGGGEQYF. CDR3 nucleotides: TGTGCCAGCAGCCCGAGCAGGGCGGGAGGAGGCGAGCAGTACTTC.

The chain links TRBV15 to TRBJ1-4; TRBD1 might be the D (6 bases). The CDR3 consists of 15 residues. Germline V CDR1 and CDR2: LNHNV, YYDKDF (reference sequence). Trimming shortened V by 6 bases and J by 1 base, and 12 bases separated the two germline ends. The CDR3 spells CATSKGVGTNEKLFF. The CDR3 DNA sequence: TGTGCCACCAGTAAGGGGGTCGGAACTAATGAAAAACTGTTTTTT.

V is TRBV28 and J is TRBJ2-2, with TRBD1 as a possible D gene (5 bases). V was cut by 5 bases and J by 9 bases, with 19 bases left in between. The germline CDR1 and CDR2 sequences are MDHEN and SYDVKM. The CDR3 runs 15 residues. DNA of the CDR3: TGTGCCAGCAGTCCCTTAGGGGTGGTTAACCGGGAGCTGTTTTTT. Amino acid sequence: CASSPLGVVNRELFF. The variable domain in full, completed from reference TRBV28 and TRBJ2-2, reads DVKVTQSSRYLVKRTGEKVFLECVQDMDHENMFWYRQDPGLGLRLIYFSYDVKMKEKGDIPEGYSVSREKKERFSLILESASTNQTSMYLCASSPLGVVNRELFFGEGSRLTVL.

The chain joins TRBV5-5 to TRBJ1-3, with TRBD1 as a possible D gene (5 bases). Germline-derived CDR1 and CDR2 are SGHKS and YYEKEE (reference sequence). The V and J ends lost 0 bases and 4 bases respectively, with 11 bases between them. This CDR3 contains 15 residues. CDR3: CASSLVLGVGNTIYF. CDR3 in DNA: TGTGCCAGCAGCTTGGTTTTGGGGGTCGGAAACACCATATATTTT.

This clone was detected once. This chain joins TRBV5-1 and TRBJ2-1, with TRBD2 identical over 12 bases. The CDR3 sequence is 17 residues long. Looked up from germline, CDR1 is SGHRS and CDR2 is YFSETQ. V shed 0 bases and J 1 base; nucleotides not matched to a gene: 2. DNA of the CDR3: TGCGCCAGCAGCTTGGTCGGGACTAGCGGGTCCTACAATGAGCAGTTCTTC. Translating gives CASSLVGTSGSYNEQFF.

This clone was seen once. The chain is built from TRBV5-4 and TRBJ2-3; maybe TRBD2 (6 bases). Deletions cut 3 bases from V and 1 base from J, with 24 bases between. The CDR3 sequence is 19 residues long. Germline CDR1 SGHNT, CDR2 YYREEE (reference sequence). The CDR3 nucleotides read TGTGCCAGCAGCTGGGCGATAGGGACTGGATCAAGGGGCACAGATACGCAGTATTTT. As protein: CASSWAIGTGSRGTDTQYF.

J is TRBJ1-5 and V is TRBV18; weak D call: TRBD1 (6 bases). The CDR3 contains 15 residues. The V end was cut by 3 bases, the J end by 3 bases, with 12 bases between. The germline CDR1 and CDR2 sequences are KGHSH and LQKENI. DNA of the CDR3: TGTGCCAGCTCACCTACTACAGGGTCCAATCAGCCCCAGCATTTT. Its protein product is CASSPTTGSNQPQHF.

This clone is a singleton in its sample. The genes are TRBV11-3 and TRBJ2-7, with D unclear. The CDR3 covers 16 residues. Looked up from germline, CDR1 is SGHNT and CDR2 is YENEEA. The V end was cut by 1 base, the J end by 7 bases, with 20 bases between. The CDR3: CASSLGPADGWLEQYF. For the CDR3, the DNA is TGTGCCAGCAGCTTAGGGCCCGCGGACGGCTGGTTGGAGCAGTACTTC.

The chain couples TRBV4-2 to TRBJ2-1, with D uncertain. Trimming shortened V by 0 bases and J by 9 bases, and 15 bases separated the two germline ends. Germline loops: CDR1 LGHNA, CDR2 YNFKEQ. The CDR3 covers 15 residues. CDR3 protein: CASSQDQRLLSEQFF. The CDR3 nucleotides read TGTGCCAGCAGCCAAGACCAGCGCCTCTTGAGTGAGCAGTTCTTC.

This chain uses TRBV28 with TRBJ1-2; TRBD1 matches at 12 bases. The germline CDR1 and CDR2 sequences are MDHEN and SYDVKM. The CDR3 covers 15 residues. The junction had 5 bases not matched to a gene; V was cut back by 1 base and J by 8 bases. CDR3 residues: CASSLSGDRGQGYTF. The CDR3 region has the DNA TGTGCCAGCAGTTTATCCGGGGACAGGGGGCAAGGCTACACCTTC.

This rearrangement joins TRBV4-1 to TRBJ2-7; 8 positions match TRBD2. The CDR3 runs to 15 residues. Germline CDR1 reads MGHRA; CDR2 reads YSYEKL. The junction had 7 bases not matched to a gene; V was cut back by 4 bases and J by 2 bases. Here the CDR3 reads CASSRGLAVTYEQYF. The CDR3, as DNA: TGCGCCAGCAGCCGAGGACTAGCTGTGACCTACGAGCAGTACTTC.

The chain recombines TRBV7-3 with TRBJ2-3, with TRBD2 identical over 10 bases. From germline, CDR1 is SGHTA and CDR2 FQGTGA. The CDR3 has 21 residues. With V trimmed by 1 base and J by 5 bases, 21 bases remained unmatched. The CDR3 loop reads CASSLMSAGLAELGGGDTQYF. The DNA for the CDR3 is TGTGCCAGCAGCTTAATGTCTGCTGGACTAGCGGAATTAGGGGGCGGAGATACGCAGTATTTT.

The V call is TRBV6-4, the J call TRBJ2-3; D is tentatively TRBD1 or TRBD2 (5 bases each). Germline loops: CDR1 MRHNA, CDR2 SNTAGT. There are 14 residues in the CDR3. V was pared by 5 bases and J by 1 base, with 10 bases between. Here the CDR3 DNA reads TGTGCCAGCAGTCGGGACGGAGGCACAGATACGCAGTATTTT. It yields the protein CASSRDGGTDTQYF.

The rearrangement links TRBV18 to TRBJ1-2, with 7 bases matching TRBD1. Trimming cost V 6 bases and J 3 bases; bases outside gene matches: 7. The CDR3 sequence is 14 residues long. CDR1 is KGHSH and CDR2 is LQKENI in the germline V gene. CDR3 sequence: CASSLNQGDYGYTF. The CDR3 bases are TGTGCCAGCTCCCTTAACCAGGGGGACTATGGCTACACCTTC.

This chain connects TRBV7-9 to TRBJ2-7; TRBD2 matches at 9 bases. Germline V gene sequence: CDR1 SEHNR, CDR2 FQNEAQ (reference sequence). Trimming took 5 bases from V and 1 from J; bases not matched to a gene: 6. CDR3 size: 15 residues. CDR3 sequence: CASSKGLAASYEQYF. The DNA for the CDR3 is TGTGCCAGCAGCAAGGGACTAGCAGCTTCCTACGAGCAGTACTTC.

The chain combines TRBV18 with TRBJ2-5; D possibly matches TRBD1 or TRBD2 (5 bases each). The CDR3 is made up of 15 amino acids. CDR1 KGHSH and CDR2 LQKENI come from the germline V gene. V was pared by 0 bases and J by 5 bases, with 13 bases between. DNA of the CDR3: TGTGCCAGCTCACCACCAGGGAGTTCAGGGGAGACCCAGTACTTC. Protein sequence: CASSPPGSSGETQYF.